The 6 T cell receptor beta chains below all came from one sample that was sequenced in a study of regulatory T cells in long-lasting Graves disease. iRepertoire HTBI primers and Arm-PCR of CDR3 regions built TCR beta libraries. A single record per CDR3 protein comes from TCRdb applying MiXCR to the multiplex PCR reads. The sample has a few hundred thousand distinct CDR3 sequences, 12% seen once. Time point defined: newly diagnosed GD, antithyroid drugs for less than 3 months. PBMC-derived RNA was used for the TCR library. This sample was also put to use in a study of T cells in Graves' hyperthyroidism and ophthalmopathy.

The sample here was peripheral blood mononuclear cells (PBMCs), taken at new diagnosis, from a patient treated with antithyroid drugs. The source of these receptors is a young woman with Graves disease.

This clonotype was detected many times. V gene TRBV6-2 or TRBV6-3 combines with J gene TRBJ2-1; possibly TRBD2 for D (5 bases). Germline V CDR1 and CDR2: MNHEY, SVGEGT. V lost 4 bases to trimming and J lost 7 bases, with 14 bases between them. This CDR3 is 14 amino acids long. The CDR3 coding sequence is TGTGCCAGCAGTTTCCTGCGGGCTCGGAATGAGCAGTTCTTC. Its protein product is CASSFLRARNEQFF.

This clonotype showed up just a few times. The chain links TRBV7-9 to TRBJ1-5; 9 positions agree with TRBD1. CDR1 SEHNR and CDR2 FQNEAQ come from the germline V gene (reference sequence). With V trimmed by 1 base and J by 3 bases, 4 bases remained unmatched. The CDR3 covers 16 residues. The CDR3 nucleotides are TGTGCCAGCAGCTTAGGGGACAGGGAGAACAATCAGCCCCAGCATTTT. Its translation: CASSLGDRENNQPQHF.

The chain uses TRBV5-1 and TRBJ2-1; D gene ambiguous. V lost 5 bases to trimming and J lost 12 bases, with 18 bases between them. CDR3 length: 13 residues. The germline gives CDR1 SGHRS, CDR2 YFSETQ. CDR3 sequence (DNA): TGCGCCAGCAGATCGGAGACCCGGTTGATGCAGTTCTTC. Amino acids: CASRSETRLMQFF.

This clonotype was recorded many times. Its ends do not fully match the called genes, so a read error is possible. This sequence joins TRBV3-1 and TRBJ2-1; TRBD1 agrees at 7 bases. CDR3 length: 16 residues. CDR1 is LGHDT and CDR2 is YNNKEL in the germline V gene (reference sequence). The CDR3 nucleotides are TGTGCCAGCAGCCGTCATCACCGGGACAGCCCAAATGAGGCGGTCTTC. Translation gives CASSRHHRDSPNEAVF.

J is TRBJ2-1 and V is TRBV10-2, with D unresolved. This CDR3 contains 14 residues. V was clipped by 6 bases and J by 0 bases, with 9 bases between them. Germline assignment: CDR1 WSHSY and CDR2 SAAADI. As DNA, the CDR3 is TGCGCCAGCAGGCGGCCCGACTCCTACAATGAGCAGTTCTTC. Encoded protein: CASRRPDSYNEQFF.

In its sample, this clonotype was seen a few times. This chain links TRBV29-1 with TRBJ1-2, with TRBD1 matching over 8 bases. J gave up 3 bases and V 7 bases, and 4 bases lay outside the gene matches. This CDR3 is built from 12 residues. Per germline, CDR1 SQVTM and CDR2 ANQGSEA. The chain's CDR3 is CSAKTGDYGYTF. The CDR3 DNA reads TGCAGCGCCAAGACAGGGGACTATGGCTACACCTTC. Using reference TRBV29-1 and TRBJ1-2 for the parts outside the CDR3, the full variable domain is SAVISQKPSRDICQRGTSLTIQCQVDSQVTMMFWYRQQPGQSLTLIATANQGSEATYESGFVIDKFPISRPNLTFSTLTVSNMSPEDSSIYLCSAKTGDYGYTFGSGTRLTVV.